Below, 9 T cell receptor beta chains from the same sample are listed, as sequenced in a study of blood T cell repertoires in COVID-19. Measured with immunoSEQ multiplex PCR; TCRdb has only the in-frame clones, and not every one. The sample comprises about 220,000 clones, roughly 85% of which are singletons, and about 3.8% rests with the top ten. Sequenced input: peripheral blood. The receptors derive from an elderly woman with acute or convalescent COVID-19.

V usage is TRBV2 and J usage is TRBJ1-5, with D possibly being TRBD1 (6 bases). The CDR3 consists of 13 residues. CDR1 is SNHLY, CDR2 FYNNEI, per germline. V was pared by 6 bases and J by 4 bases, with 10 bases between. For the CDR3, the DNA is TGTGCCAGCAGGTTACAGGGTAATCAGCCCCAGCATTTT. The encoded protein is CASRLQGNQPQHF.

The chain recombines TRBV3-1 (or the pseudogene TRBV3-2) with TRBJ2-6, with D possibly being TRBD1 (7 bases). V shed 1 base and J shed 0 bases, with 19 bases lying between them. The germline CDR1 and CDR2 sequences are LGHDT and YNNKEL (reference sequence). The CDR3 runs to 20 residues. CDR3 region: CASSQVSGAGGFSGANVLTF. Here the CDR3 DNA reads TGTGCCAGCAGCCAAGTGAGCGGTGCAGGGGGGTTCTCTGGGGCCAACGTCCTGACTTTC.

The rearrangement joins TRBV5-1 to TRBJ1-4; possibly TRBD1 for D (6 bases). The CDR3 is 15 amino acids. V gave up 2 bases and J gave up 6 bases, with 14 bases separating them. The V gene's germline CDR1 is SGHRS and CDR2 YFSETQ. The CDR3 sequence: CASSLAGTRDEKLFF. The DNA for the CDR3 is TGCGCCAGCAGCTTAGCCGGGACAAGGGATGAAAAACTGTTTTTT.

This clone was seen just once. J is TRBJ2-2 and V is TRBV7-2, with 11 bases that match TRBD2. Unmatched junction bases numbered 3, after V lost 5 bases and J lost 4 bases. In germline, CDR1 is SGHTA, CDR2 FQGNSA. The CDR3 runs to 15 residues. CDR3 sequence: CASSPTSGVTGELFF. For the CDR3, the DNA is TGTGCCAGCAGCCCGACTAGCGGGGTCACCGGGGAGCTGTTTTTT.

This chain uses TRBV28 with TRBJ1-2; D gene unclear. Between the trimmed V and J ends, which lost 7 bases and 3 bases, there was a span of 12 bases. Germline lookup yields CDR1 MDHEN and CDR2 SYDVKM. This CDR3 is 13 amino acids long. CDR3: CASTPGGHYGYTF. The CDR3 nucleotides are TGTGCCAGCACCCCGGGAGGCCACTATGGCTACACCTTC.

This sequence joins TRBV3-1 (or the pseudogene TRBV3-2) and TRBJ2-4, with 9 bases fitting TRBD1. Germline loops: CDR1 LGHDT, CDR2 YNNKEL (reference sequence). The junction had 10 bases not matched to a gene; V was cut back by 4 bases and J by 3 bases. CDR3 length: 17 residues. CDR3 in amino acids: CASSPPYRGQGKNIQYF. Here the CDR3 DNA reads TGTGCCAGCAGCCCACCTTACAGGGGGCAAGGCAAAAACATTCAGTACTTC.

The chain has TRBV9 and TRBJ2-3; D uncertain. Germline V CDR1 and CDR2: SGDLS, YYNGEE. Between the trimmed V and J ends, which lost 3 bases and 0 bases, there was a span of 5 bases. The CDR3 is 13 residues long. DNA of the CDR3: TGTGCCAGCAGCGCGTTCAGCACAGATACGCAGTATTTT. It specifies CASSAFSTDTQYF.

This clone was counted a few times. The chain joins TRBV6-4 to TRBJ2-1; 10 bases line up with TRBD2. The germline V gene encodes CDR1 MRHNA and CDR2 SNTAGT. V was clipped by 5 bases and J by 5 bases; unmatched bases: 6. This CDR3 region has 15 residues. The CDR3 DNA follows: TGTGCCAGCAGTAAGTCCCTAGCGGGGGACAATGAGCAGTTCTTC. Its translation: CASSKSLAGDNEQFF.

The rearrangement links TRBV7-9 to TRBJ2-3; possible D gene TRBD2, 5 bases. With 5 bases removed from V and 2 bases from J, the gap between germline ends came to 11 bases. The germline CDR1 and CDR2 sequences are SEHNR and FQNEAQ (reference sequence). CDR3 length: 14 residues. In DNA form, the CDR3 reads TGTGCCAGCAGCCCGGACTCCTACACAGATACGCAGTATTTT. It specifies CASSPDSYTDTQYF.